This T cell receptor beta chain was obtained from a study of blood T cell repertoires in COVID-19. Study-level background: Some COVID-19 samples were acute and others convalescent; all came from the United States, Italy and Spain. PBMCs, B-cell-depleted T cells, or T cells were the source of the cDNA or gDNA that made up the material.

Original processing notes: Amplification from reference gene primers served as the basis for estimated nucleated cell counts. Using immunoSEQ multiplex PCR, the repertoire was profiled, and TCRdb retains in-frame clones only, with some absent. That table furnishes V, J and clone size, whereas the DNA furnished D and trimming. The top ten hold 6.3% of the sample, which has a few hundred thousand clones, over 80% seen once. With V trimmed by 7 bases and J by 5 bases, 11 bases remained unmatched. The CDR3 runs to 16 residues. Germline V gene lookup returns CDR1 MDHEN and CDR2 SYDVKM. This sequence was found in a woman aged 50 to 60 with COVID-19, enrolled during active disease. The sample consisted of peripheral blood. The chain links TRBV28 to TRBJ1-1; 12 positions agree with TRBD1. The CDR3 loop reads CASNIFTGQGATEAFF. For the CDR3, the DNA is TGTGCCAGCAACATATTCACGGGACAGGGGGCAACTGAAGCTTTCTTT.